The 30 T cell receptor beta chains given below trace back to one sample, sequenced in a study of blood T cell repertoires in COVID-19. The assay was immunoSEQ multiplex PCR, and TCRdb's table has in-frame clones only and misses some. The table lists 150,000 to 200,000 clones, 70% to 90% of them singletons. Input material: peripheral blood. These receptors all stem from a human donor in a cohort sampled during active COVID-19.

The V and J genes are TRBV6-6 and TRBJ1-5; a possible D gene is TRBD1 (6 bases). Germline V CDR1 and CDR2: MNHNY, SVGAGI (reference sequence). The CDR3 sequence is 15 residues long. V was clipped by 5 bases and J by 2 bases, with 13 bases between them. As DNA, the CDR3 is TGTGCCAGCAGTCCCAGGGGAATCGGCAATCAGCCCCAGCATTTT. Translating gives CASSPRGIGNQPQHF.

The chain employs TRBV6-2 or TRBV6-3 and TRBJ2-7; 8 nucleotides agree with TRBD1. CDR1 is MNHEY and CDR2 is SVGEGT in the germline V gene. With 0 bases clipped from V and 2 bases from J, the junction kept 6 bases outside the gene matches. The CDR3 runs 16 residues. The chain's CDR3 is CASSYSIAGGPYEQYF. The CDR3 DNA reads TGTGCCAGCAGTTACTCGATCGCAGGGGGCCCCTACGAGCAGTACTTC.

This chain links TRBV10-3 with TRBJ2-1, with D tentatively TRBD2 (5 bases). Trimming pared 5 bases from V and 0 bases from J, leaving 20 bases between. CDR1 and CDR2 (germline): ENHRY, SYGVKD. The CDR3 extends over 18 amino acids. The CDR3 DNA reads TGTGCCATCAGTAAGACCCCCGGGGATAGGAGCTCCTACAATGAGCAGTTCTTC. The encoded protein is CAISKTPGDRSSYNEQFF.

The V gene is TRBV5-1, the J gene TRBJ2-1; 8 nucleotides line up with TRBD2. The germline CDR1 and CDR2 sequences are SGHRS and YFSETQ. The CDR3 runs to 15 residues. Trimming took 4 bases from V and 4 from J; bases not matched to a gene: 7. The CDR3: CASSDPGLGYNEQFF. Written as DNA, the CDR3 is TGCGCCAGCAGCGATCCGGGACTAGGGTACAATGAGCAGTTCTTC. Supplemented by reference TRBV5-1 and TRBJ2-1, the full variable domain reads KAGVTQTPRYLIKTRGQQVTLSCSPISGHRSVSWYQQTPGQGLQFLFEYFSETQRNKGNFPGRFSGRQFSNSRSEMNVSTLELGDSALYLCASSDPGLGYNEQFFGPGTRLTVL.

CDR3 in amino acids: CASSDEGIGGYTF. DNA for the CDR3: TGTGCCAGCAGTGATGAGGGTATTGGAGGCTACACCTTC. The rearrangement links TRBV2 to TRBJ1-2; no reliable D call. The CDR3 contains 13 residues. Looked up from germline, CDR1 is SNHLY and CDR2 is FYNNEI. V lost 3 bases and J 8 bases, leaving 13 bases between the germline ends.

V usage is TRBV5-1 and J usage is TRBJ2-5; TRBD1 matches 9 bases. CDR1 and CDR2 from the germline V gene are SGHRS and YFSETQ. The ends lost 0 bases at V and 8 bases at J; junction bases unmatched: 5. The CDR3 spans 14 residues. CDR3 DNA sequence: TGCGCCAGCAGCTTGGGCGGGGACAGGGAAACCCAGTACTTC. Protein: CASSLGGDRETQYF.

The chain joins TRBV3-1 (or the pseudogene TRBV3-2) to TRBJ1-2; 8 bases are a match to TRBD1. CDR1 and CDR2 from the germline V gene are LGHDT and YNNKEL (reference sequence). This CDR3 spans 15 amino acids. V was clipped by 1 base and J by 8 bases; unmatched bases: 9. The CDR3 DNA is TGTGCCAGCAGCCAAGCTGCAGGGGGCGTAATGGGCTACACCTTC. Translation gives CASSQAAGGVMGYTF.

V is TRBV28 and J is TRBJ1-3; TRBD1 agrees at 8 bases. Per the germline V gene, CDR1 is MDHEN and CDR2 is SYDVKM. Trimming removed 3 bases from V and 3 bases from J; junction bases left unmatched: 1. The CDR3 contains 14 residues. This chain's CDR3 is CASSLDRVGNTIYF. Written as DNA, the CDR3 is TGTGCCAGCAGTTTGGACAGGGTTGGAAACACCATATATTTT. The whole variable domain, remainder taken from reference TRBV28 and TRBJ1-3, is DVKVTQSSRYLVKRTGEKVFLECVQDMDHENMFWYRQDPGLGLRLIYFSYDVKMKEKGDIPEGYSVSREKKERFSLILESASTNQTSMYLCASSLDRVGNTIYFGEGSWLTVV.

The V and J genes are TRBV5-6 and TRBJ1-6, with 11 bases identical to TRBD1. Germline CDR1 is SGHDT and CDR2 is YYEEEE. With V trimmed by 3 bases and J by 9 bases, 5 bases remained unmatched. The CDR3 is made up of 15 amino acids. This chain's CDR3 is CASSYGDRGISPLHF. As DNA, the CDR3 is TGTGCCAGCAGCTACGGGGACAGGGGGATTTCACCCCTCCACTTT. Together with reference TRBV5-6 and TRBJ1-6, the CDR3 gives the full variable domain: DAGVTQSPTHLIKTRGQQVTLRCSPKSGHDTVSWYQQALGQGPQFIFQYYEEEERQRGNFPDRFSGHQFPNYSSELNVNALLLGDSALYLCASSYGDRGISPLHFGNGTRLTVT.

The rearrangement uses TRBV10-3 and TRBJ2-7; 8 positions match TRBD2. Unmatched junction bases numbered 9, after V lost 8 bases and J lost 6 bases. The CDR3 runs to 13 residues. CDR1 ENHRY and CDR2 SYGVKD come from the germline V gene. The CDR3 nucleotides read TGTGCCATCCGTGGGGCGGGGGGCCTCGAGCAGTACTTC. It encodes CAIRGAGGLEQYF.

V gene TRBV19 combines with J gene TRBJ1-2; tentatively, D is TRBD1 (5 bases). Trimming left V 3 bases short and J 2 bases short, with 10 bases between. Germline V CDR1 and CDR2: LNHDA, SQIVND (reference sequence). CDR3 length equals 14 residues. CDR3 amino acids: CASSISDNNYGYTF. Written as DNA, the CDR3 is TGTGCCAGTAGTATCTCGGACAACAACTATGGCTACACCTTC.

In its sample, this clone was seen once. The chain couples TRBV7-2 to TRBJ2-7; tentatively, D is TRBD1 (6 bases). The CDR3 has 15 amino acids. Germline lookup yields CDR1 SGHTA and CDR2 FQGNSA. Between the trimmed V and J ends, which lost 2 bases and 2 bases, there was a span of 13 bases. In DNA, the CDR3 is TGTGCCAGCAGCTTAAACCGGGACATCCCCTACGAGCAGTACTTC. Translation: CASSLNRDIPYEQYF.

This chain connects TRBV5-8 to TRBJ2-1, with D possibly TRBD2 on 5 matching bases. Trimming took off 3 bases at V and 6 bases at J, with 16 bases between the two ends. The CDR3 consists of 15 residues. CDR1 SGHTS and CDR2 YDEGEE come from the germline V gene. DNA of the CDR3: TGTGCCAGCAGCTCCGGACTCTCATCGGCCAATGAGCAGTTCTTC. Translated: CASSSGLSSANEQFF.

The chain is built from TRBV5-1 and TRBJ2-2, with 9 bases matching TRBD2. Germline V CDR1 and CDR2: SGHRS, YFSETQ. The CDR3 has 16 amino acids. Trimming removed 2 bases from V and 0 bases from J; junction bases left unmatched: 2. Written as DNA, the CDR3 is TGCGCCAGCAGCTTCATAGCGGGGGCGAACACCGGGGAGCTGTTTTTT. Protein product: CASSFIAGANTGELFF.

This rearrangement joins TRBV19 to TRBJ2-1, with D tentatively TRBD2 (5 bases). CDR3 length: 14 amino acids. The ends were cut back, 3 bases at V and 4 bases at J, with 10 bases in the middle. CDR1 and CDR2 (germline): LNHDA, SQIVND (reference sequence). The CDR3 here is CASSITGIYNEQFF. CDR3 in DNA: TGTGCCAGTAGTATCACGGGAATTTACAATGAGCAGTTCTTC.

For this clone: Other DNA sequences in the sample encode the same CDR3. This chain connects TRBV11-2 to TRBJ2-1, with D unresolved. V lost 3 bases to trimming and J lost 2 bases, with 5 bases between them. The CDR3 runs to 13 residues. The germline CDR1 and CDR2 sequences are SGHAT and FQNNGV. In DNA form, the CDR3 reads TGTGCCAGCAGCTTGTCAACCTACAATGAGCAGTTCTTC. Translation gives CASSLSTYNEQFF.

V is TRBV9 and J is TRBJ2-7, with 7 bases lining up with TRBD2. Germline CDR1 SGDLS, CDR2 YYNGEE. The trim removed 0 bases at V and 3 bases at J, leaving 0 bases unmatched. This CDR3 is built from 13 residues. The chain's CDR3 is CASSVGDYYEQYF. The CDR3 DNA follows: TGTGCCAGCAGCGTAGGGGACTACTACGAGCAGTACTTC.

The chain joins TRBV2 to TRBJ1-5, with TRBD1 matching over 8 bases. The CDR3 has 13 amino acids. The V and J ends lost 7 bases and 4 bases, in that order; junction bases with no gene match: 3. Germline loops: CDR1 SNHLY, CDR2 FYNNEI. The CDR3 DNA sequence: TGTGCCAGCATGGGACAGGAGAATCAGCCCCAGCATTTT. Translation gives CASMGQENQPQHF.

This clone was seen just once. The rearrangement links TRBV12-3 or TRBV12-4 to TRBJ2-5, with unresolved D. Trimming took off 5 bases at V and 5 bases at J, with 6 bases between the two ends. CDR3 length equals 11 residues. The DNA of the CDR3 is TGTGCCAGCAGTGTCAGGGAGACCCAGTACTTC. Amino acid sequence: CASSVRETQYF.

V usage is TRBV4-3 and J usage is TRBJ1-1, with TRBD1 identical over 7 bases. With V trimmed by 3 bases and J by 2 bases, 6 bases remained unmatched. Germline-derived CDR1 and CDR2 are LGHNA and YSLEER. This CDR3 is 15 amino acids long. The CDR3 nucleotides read TGCGCCAGCAGCCAGGAAAACAGGGGAAACACTGAAGCTTTCTTT. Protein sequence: CASSQENRGNTEAFF.

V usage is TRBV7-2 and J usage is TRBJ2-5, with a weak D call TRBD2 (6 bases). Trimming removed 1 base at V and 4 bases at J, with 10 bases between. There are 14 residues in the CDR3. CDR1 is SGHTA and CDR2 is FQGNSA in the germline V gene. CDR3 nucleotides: TGTGCCAGCAGCTTAGTTGGGGGGAGAGAGACCCAGTACTTC. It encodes CASSLVGGRETQYF.

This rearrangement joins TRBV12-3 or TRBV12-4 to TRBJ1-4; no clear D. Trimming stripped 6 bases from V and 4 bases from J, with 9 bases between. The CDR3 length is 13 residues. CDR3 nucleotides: TGTGCCAGCAGCGGTGGTGGTAATGAAAAACTGTTTTTT. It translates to CASSGGGNEKLFF.

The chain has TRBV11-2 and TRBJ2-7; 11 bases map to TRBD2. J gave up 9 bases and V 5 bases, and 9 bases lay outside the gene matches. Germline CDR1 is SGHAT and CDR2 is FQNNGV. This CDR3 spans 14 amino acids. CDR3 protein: CASSPTLAGGLQYF. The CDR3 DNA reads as TGTGCCAGCAGCCCCACTCTAGCGGGGGGCCTGCAGTACTTC.

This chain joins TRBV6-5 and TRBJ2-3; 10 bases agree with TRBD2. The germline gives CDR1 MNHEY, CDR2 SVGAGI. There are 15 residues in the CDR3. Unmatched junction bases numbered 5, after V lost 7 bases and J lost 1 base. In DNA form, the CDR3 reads TGTGCCAGCACCCCCACTAGCGGGGGCACAGATACGCAGTATTTT. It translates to CASTPTSGGTDTQYF.

CDR3 sequence: CASSMGTVGTRAFF. In nucleotides, the CDR3 is TGTGCCAGTAGTATGGGAACCGTCGGGACAAGGGCTTTCTTT. This chain connects TRBV19 to TRBJ1-1; possibly TRBD1 for D (6 bases). The CDR3 extends over 14 amino acids. Between the trimmed V and J ends, which lost 3 bases and 11 bases, there was a span of 19 bases. Germline CDR1 LNHDA, CDR2 SQIVND (reference sequence).

The CDR3 spells CASSQQDRANTEAFF. In nucleotides, the CDR3 is TGTGCCAGCAGCCAACAGGACAGGGCGAACACTGAAGCTTTCTTT. The chain combines TRBV14 with TRBJ1-1, with 8 nucleotides matching TRBD1. This CDR3 spans 15 amino acids. Germline-derived CDR1 and CDR2 are SGHDN and FVKESK. V lost 2 bases and J lost 1; bases outside the gene matches: 3.

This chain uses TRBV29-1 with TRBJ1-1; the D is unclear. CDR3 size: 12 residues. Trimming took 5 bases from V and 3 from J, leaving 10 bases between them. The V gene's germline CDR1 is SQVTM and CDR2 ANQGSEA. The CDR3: CSVFSWHTEAFF. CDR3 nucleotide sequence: TGCAGCGTTTTCTCATGGCACACTGAAGCTTTCTTT.

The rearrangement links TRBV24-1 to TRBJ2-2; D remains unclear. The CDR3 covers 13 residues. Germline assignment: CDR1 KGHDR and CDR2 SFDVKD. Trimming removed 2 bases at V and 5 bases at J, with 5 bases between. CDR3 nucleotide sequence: TGTGCCACCAGTGATTACGAGACCGGGGAGCTGTTTTTT. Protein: CATSDYETGELFF.

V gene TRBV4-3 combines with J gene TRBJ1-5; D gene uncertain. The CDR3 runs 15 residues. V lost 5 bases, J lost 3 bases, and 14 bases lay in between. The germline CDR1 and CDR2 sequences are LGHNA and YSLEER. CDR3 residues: CASSREHGTNQPQHF. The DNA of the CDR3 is TGCGCCAGCAGCAGAGAGCACGGTACCAATCAGCCCCAGCATTTT.

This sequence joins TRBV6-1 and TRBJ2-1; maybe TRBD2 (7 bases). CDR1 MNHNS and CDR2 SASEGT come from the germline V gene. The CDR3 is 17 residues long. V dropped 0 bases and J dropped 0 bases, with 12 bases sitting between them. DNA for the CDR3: TGTGCCAGCAGTGAAGCGAGGGGGGGTAGCTCCTACAATGAGCAGTTCTTC. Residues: CASSEARGGSSYNEQFF.